This T cell receptor beta chain was retrieved from a study of vaccination and CD4 T cells after COVID-19. Study at large: The convalescent group had six males, four females, seven Caucasians, two Asians, one multiracial. Whole-study results and caveats: It was observed that, in convalescent patients, a median approximately 86% of reactive clones arose only post-vaccination. Convalescent patients had 304 of 307 vaccine-specific clones showing spike mono-reactivity.

The Oncomine TCR Beta short-read assay was applied to DNA of cultured CD4+ T cells. TCRdb reanalysed the PCR reads using MiXCR and keeps one entry per CDR3 protein. The table has about 2,800 distinct CDR3 sequences, roughly 28% seen once. As for treatment: roughly 11-day PBMC culture with coronavirus spike peptide pools or control peptides (ViraFEST assay). These CD4+ T cells came from an unexposed donor, sampled before the COVID-19 pandemic (2011-2018). The CDR3 has 13 amino acids. Germline V gene sequence: CDR1 DFQATT, CDR2 SNEGSKA (reference sequence). Trimming removed 5 bases at V and 0 bases at J, with 10 bases between. On this clonotype: Antigen specificity is unknown.

Sequencing was done on a sample of CD4+ T cells from blood, cultured in vitro. The clonotype originates from a human donor in good health. V gene TRBV20-1 combines with J gene TRBJ1-1, with a tentative D call TRBD1 (5 bases). The CDR3 bases are TGCAGTGCTGGGGGGGGGATGAACACTGAAGCTTTCTTT. It specifies CSAGGGMNTEAFF.